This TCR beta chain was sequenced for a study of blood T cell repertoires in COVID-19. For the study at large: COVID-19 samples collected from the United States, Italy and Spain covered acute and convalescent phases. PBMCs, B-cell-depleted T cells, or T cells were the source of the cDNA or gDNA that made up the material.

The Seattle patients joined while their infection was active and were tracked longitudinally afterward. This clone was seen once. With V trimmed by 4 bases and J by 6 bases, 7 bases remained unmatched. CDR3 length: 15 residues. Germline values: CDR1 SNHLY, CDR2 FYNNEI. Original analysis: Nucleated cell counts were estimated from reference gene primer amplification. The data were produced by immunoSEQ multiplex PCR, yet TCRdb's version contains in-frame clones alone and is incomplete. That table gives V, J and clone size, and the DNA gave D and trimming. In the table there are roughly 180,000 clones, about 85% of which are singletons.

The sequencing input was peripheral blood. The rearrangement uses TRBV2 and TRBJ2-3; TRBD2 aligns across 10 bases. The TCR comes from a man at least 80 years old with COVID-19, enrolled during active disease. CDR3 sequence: CASSATGLAYDTQYF. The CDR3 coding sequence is TGTGCCAGCAGTGCGACGGGACTAGCGTACGATACGCAGTATTTT.